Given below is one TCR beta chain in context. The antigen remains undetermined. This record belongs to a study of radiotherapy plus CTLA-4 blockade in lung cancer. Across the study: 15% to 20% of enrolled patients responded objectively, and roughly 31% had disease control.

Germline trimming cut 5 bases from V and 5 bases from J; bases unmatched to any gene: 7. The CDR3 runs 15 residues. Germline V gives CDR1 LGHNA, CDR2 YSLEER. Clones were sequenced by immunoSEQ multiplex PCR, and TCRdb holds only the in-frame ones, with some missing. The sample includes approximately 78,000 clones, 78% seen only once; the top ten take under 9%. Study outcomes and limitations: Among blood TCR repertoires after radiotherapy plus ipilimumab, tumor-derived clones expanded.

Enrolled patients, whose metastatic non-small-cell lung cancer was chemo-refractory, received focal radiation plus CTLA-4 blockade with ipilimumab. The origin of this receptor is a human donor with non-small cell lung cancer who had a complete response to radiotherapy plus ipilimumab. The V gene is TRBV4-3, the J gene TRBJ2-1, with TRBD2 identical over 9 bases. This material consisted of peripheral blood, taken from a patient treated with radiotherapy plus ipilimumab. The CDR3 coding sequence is TGCGCCAGCAGCGCAGGGGGACTAGCCAACAATGAGCAGTTCTTC. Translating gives CASSAGGLANNEQFF.